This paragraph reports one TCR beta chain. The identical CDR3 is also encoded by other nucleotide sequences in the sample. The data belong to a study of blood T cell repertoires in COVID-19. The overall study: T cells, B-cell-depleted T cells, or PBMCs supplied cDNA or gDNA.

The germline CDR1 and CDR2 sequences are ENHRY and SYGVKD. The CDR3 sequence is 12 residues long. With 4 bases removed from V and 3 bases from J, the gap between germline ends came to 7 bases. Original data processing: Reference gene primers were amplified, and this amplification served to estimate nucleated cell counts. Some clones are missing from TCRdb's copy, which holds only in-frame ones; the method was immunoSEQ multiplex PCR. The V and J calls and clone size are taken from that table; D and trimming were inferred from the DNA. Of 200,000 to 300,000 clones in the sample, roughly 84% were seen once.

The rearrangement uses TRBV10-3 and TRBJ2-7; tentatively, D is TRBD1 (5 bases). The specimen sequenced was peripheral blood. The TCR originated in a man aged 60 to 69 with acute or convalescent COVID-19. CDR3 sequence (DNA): TGTGCCATCAGTGGGCAGGGCTACGAGCAGTACTTC. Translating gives CAISGQGYEQYF.